These 32 T cell receptor beta chains originate from one sample sequenced in a study of blood T cell repertoires in COVID-19. The assay was immunoSEQ multiplex PCR, and TCRdb's table has in-frame clones only and misses some. The table has a few hundred thousand clones, 86% seen once. The sample comprised peripheral blood. The receptors originated from a man aged 55 to 69 with acute or convalescent COVID-19.

Comment on this clone: The junction shows a germline mismatch at one end, possibly a read error. The V call is TRBV4-3, the J call TRBJ1-1, with D possibly TRBD1 on 5 matching bases. The CDR3 runs to 16 residues. Germline V gene data show CDR1 as LGHNA and CDR2 as YSLEER. As DNA, the CDR3 is TGCGCCAGCAGCGAAGATCAAGGGGTGGGGTACACTGAAGCTTTCTTT. Translated, it gives CASSEDQGVGYTEAFF.

The chain is built from TRBV28 and TRBJ1-2; 7 bases align to TRBD1. Trimming removed 5 bases from V and 4 bases from J; junction bases left unmatched: 10. Germline V gene lookup returns CDR1 MDHEN and CDR2 SYDVKM. There are 15 residues in the CDR3. This chain's CDR3 is CASSRQGTFGYGYTF. CDR3 DNA sequence: TGTGCCAGCAGTCGACAGGGAACGTTTGGCTATGGCTACACCTTC.

The gene calls are TRBV6-6 and TRBJ2-2; tentatively, D is TRBD2 (6 bases). The V and J ends lost 7 bases and 2 bases respectively, with 11 bases between them. The CDR3 covers 14 residues. In germline, CDR1 is MNHNY, CDR2 SVGAGI (reference sequence). The CDR3 region has the DNA TGTGCCAGCATCTCACTAGCCAACACCGGGGAGCTGTTTTTT. Amino acid sequence: CASISLANTGELFF.

The chain carries TRBV12-3 or TRBV12-4 and TRBJ2-5; D may be TRBD2 (5 bases). The CDR3 runs to 13 residues. V lost 2 bases and J lost 9, with 13 bases in between. The CDR3 DNA reads as TGTGCCAGCAGTTTACAGGACTTAAAGCCCCAGTACTTC. Translated, it gives CASSLQDLKPQYF.

This rearrangement joins TRBV28 to TRBJ1-4; no clear D. V gave up 6 bases and J gave up 0 bases, with 11 bases separating them. The CDR3 consists of 15 residues. Germline V gives CDR1 MDHEN, CDR2 SYDVKM. The CDR3 loop is CASSPTVATNEKLFF. The CDR3 coding sequence is TGTGCCAGCAGCCCCACGGTGGCAACTAATGAAAAACTGTTTTTT. Based on the CDR3 plus reference TRBV28 and TRBJ1-4, the full variable domain is DVKVTQSSRYLVKRTGEKVFLECVQDMDHENMFWYRQDPGLGLRLIYFSYDVKMKEKGDIPEGYSVSREKKERFSLILESASTNQTSMYLCASSPTVATNEKLFFGSGTQLSVL.

V and J are TRBV28 and TRBJ2-3; D is possibly TRBD2 (6 bases). Germline V gene lookup returns CDR1 MDHEN and CDR2 SYDVKM. The CDR3 totals 15 residues. The V and J ends lost 8 bases and 7 bases respectively, with 22 bases between them. The CDR3 nucleotides read TGTGCCAGCGAATCCCCGGGGGAACCGCCTTATACGCAGTATTTT. This sequence encodes CASESPGEPPYTQYF.

The rearrangement joins TRBV9 to TRBJ2-1, with 7 bases identical to TRBD1. CDR3 size: 14 residues. Trimming at V came to 0 bases and at J to 3 bases, leaving 0 bases not matched to a gene. CDR1 SGDLS and CDR2 YYNGEE come from the germline V gene. The CDR3 nucleotides read TGTGCCAGCAGCGTAGGGACAGGCTACAATGAGCAGTTCTTC. It specifies CASSVGTGYNEQFF.

The chain combines TRBV5-1 with TRBJ1-1, with 9 positions matching TRBD1. The germline V gene encodes CDR1 SGHRS and CDR2 YFSETQ. V gave up 0 bases and J gave up 10 bases; unmatched junction bases: 10. The CDR3 sequence is 15 residues long. DNA for the CDR3: TGCGCCAGCAGCTTGGTCGGACAGGGGCCTGGTTCAGCTTTCTTT. It translates to CASSLVGQGPGSAFF.

This clone occurred once. The chain carries TRBV11-2 and TRBJ2-2; D gene ambiguous. CDR3 length: 14 amino acids. Germline V gives CDR1 SGHAT, CDR2 FQNNGV. V was clipped by 0 bases and J by 6 bases, with 8 bases between them. The CDR3 DNA is TGTGCCAGCAGCTTAGATCCGTCGGCCGGGGAGCTGTTTTTT. Residues: CASSLDPSAGELFF.

The gene calls are TRBV14 and TRBJ1-1, with 7 nucleotides matching TRBD1. The V gene's germline CDR1 is SGHDN and CDR2 FVKESK. V trimming: 8 bases; J trimming: 5 bases; junction bases outside the gene matches: 14. This CDR3 contains 15 residues. CDR3 protein: CASYPRQGLRTEAFF. CDR3 nucleotide sequence: TGTGCCAGCTACCCTAGACAGGGATTACGGACTGAAGCTTTCTTT.

The V and J genes are TRBV28 and TRBJ2-7, with 11 bases matching TRBD2. V lost 7 bases to trimming and J lost 6 bases; unmatched junction nucleotides: 8. CDR3 length: 14 amino acids. Germline V gene sequence: CDR1 MDHEN, CDR2 SYDVKM. The CDR3 sequence: CASTPTSGRSEQYF. CDR3 in DNA: TGTGCCAGCACCCCTACTAGCGGGAGAAGCGAGCAGTACTTC. Looking up the rest from reference TRBV28 and TRBJ2-7 gives the full variable domain: DVKVTQSSRYLVKRTGEKVFLECVQDMDHENMFWYRQDPGLGLRLIYFSYDVKMKEKGDIPEGYSVSREKKERFSLILESASTNQTSMYLCASTPTSGRSEQYFGPGTRLTVT.

V and J are TRBV28 and TRBJ1-1; no clear D gene. Germline V gene data show CDR1 as MDHEN and CDR2 as SYDVKM. Trimming stripped 2 bases from V and 1 base from J, with 11 bases between. The CDR3 has 15 amino acids. The DNA of the CDR3 is TGTGCCAGCAGTTTAGGCGGAGCGGGGAACACTGAAGCTTTCTTT. Translating it yields CASSLGGAGNTEAFF.

This clone was detected a few times. The chain couples TRBV7-2 to TRBJ2-7, with 9 bases aligning to TRBD1. This CDR3 is built from 19 residues. Germline trimming cut 1 base from V and 5 bases from J; bases unmatched to any gene: 18. Per germline, CDR1 SGHTA and CDR2 FQGNSA. The CDR3 DNA reads as TGTGCCAGCAGCTTAGACAACCCGACAGGGGGGGGCGTTTGGGACGAGCAGTACTTC. Its protein product is CASSLDNPTGGGVWDEQYF.

V and J are TRBV27 and TRBJ2-3, with TRBD1 matching 12 bases. CDR3 length: 16 amino acids. The trim removed 5 bases at V and 4 bases at J, leaving 7 bases unmatched. Germline assignment: CDR1 MNHEY and CDR2 SMNVEV (reference sequence). Written as DNA, the CDR3 is TGTGCCAGCAGTAGGGACAGGGGGCGAGTCGCAGATACGCAGTATTTT. This sequence encodes CASSRDRGRVADTQYF.

This clone was detected only a few times. This chain links TRBV18 with TRBJ1-1; D remains unclear. Per germline, CDR1 KGHSH and CDR2 LQKENI. This CDR3 contains 14 residues. With 4 bases removed from V and 3 bases from J, the gap between germline ends came to 12 bases. The CDR3 loop is CASSLRETDTEAFF. As DNA, the CDR3 is TGTGCCAGCTCACTACGGGAAACGGACACTGAAGCTTTCTTT. The variable domain in full, with the rest retrieved from reference TRBV18 and TRBJ1-1, is NAGVMQNPRHLVRRRGQEARLRCSPMKGHSHVYWYRQLPEEGLKFMVYLQKENIIDESGMPKERFSAEFPKEGPSILRIQQVVRGDSAAYFCASSLRETDTEAFFGQGTRLTVV.

The rearrangement joins TRBV6-2 or TRBV6-3 to TRBJ2-6; D ambiguous. The CDR3 contains 15 residues. Trimming removed 2 bases at V and 1 base at J, with 6 bases between. Germline CDR1 reads MNHEY; CDR2 reads SVGEGT. CDR3 in amino acids: CASSYRASGANVLTF. The CDR3 coding sequence is TGTGCCAGCAGTTACCGCGCATCTGGGGCCAACGTCCTGACTTTC.

This clone has just one count. The chain employs TRBV4-3 and TRBJ1-5; D is unclear. This CDR3 has 14 amino acids. Trimming pared 0 bases from V and 5 bases from J, leaving 8 bases between. Germline CDR1 is LGHNA and CDR2 is YSLEER. As DNA, the CDR3 is TGCGCCAGCAGCCAAGATCGTGGAGATCAGCCCCAGCATTTT. Translating it yields CASSQDRGDQPQHF.

The sample holds a few counts of this clone. The gene calls are TRBV28 and TRBJ1-6; possibly TRBD1 for D (6 bases). Germline V CDR1 and CDR2: MDHEN, SYDVKM. V lost 1 base and J 5 bases, leaving 9 bases between the germline ends. The CDR3 contains 15 residues. The CDR3 nucleotides are TGTGCCAGCAGTTTATTACAGGGAGATAATTCACCCCTCCACTTT. Translating gives CASSLLQGDNSPLHF.

The gene calls are TRBV29-1 and TRBJ2-2; 10 bases are a match to TRBD2. Germline V gene lookup returns CDR1 SQVTM and CDR2 ANQGSEA. The CDR3 is 14 residues long. V lost 2 bases and J lost 8; bases outside the gene matches: 5. In DNA form, the CDR3 reads TGCAGCGTTGAACTAGCGGGAGATTCTGGGGAGCTGTTTTTT. It is translated as CSVELAGDSGELFF.

The V gene is TRBV27, the J gene TRBJ2-7, with a possible D match to TRBD2 (6 bases). CDR3 length: 16 residues. V was cut by 0 bases and J by 0 bases, with 12 bases left in between. In germline, CDR1 is MNHEY, CDR2 SMNVEV (reference sequence). CDR3 loop: CASSLSGVAASYEQYF. CDR3 nucleotides: TGTGCCAGCAGTTTATCCGGGGTAGCGGCCTCCTACGAGCAGTACTTC.

V and J are TRBV6-5 and TRBJ2-5; D possibly corresponds to TRBD2 (5 bases). Germline-derived CDR1 and CDR2 are MNHEY and SVGAGI. This CDR3 is 15 amino acids long. Between the trimmed V and J ends, which lost 0 bases and 2 bases, there was a span of 10 bases. The CDR3 loop is CASSYSRAGQETQYF. The CDR3 DNA reads TGTGCCAGCAGTTACTCGAGGGCAGGACAAGAGACCCAGTACTTC.

The genes are TRBV28 and TRBJ1-3; 9 bases fit TRBD1. Germline trimming cut 6 bases from V and 4 bases from J; bases unmatched to any gene: 7. CDR3 length equals 15 residues. CDR1 MDHEN and CDR2 SYDVKM come from the germline V gene. This CDR3 is CASSAQGQGGNTIYF. The CDR3 nucleotides read TGTGCCAGCAGCGCCCAGGGACAGGGAGGAAACACCATATATTTT.

J is TRBJ1-5 and V is TRBV27, with D uncertain. CDR3 length equals 13 residues. Trimming removed 5 bases from V and 7 bases from J, with 12 bases in between. Germline CDR1 and CDR2: MNHEY and SMNVEV (reference sequence). CDR3 amino acids: CASSLYRGQPQHF. The CDR3 DNA is TGTGCCAGCAGTCTATACCGGGGACAGCCCCAGCATTTT.

The chain carries TRBV5-1 and TRBJ2-1; 9 nucleotides agree with TRBD2. The CDR3 covers 15 residues. Germline V gene sequence: CDR1 SGHRS, CDR2 YFSETQ. The V gene end was trimmed by 1 base and the J gene end by 7 bases; junction bases not matched to a gene: 6. The CDR3 spells CASSLLPSGTNEQFF. The CDR3 DNA follows: TGCGCCAGCAGCTTGTTACCTAGCGGGACGAATGAGCAGTTCTTC.

The rearrangement uses TRBV30 and TRBJ1-4, with unresolved D. Trimming shortened V by 2 bases and J by 3 bases, and 7 bases separated the two germline ends. Germline lookup yields CDR1 GTSNPN and CDR2 SVGIG (reference sequence). The CDR3 spans 13 residues. In DNA form, the CDR3 reads TGTGCCTGGAGTCTTCAGGCTAATGAAAAACTGTTTTTT. Amino acids: CAWSLQANEKLFF.

This chain uses TRBV2 with TRBJ1-4; the D is unclear. V was trimmed by 2 bases and J by 4 bases, leaving 5 bases between them. Germline V gives CDR1 SNHLY, CDR2 FYNNEI. The CDR3 loop spans 13 amino acids. The CDR3 DNA sequence: TGTGCCAGCAGTGAAATCGGTAATGAAAAACTGTTTTTT. It encodes CASSEIGNEKLFF.

The J gene is TRBJ2-3, the V gene TRBV19, with D possibly being TRBD2 (6 bases). The germline CDR1 and CDR2 sequences are LNHDA and SQIVND (reference sequence). The germline V and J ends were trimmed by 7 bases and 3 bases, with 17 bases remaining between them. The CDR3 contains 15 residues. CDR3 amino acids: CASIDSGTSTDTQYF. DNA for the CDR3: TGTGCCAGTATCGATAGCGGAACATCAACAGATACGCAGTATTTT. Together with reference TRBV19 and TRBJ2-3, the CDR3 gives the full variable domain: DGGITQSPKYLFRKEGQNVTLSCEQNLNHDAMYWYRQDPGQGLRLIYYSQIVNDFQKGDIAEGYSVSREKKESFPLTVTSAQKNPTAFYLCASIDSGTSTDTQYFGPGTRLTVL.

The V and J genes are TRBV14 and TRBJ2-5; TRBD2 is a possible D gene (5 bases). Germline CDR1 reads SGHDN; CDR2 reads FVKESK. Trimming pared 0 bases from V and 5 bases from J, leaving 10 bases between. The CDR3 has 14 amino acids. The CDR3 coding sequence is TGTGCCAGCAGCCAAGACAGAGGGAAGGAGACCCAGTACTTC. Its translation: CASSQDRGKETQYF.

The chain is built from TRBV5-6 and TRBJ2-5; tentative D call: TRBD1 (6 bases). The V end was cut by 3 bases, the J end by 4 bases, with 13 bases between. The CDR3 extends over 14 amino acids. CDR1 is SGHDT, CDR2 YYEEEE, per germline. The CDR3 region is CASSSSGTRETQYF. The CDR3 DNA reads as TGTGCCAGCAGCTCTTCGGGGACACGAGAGACCCAGTACTTC.

The J gene is TRBJ1-2, the V gene TRBV18; D is unclear. The CDR3 spans 12 residues. The germline V gene has CDR1 KGHSH and CDR2 LQKENI. Trimming stripped 3 bases from V and 6 bases from J, with 8 bases between. CDR3 sequence (DNA): TGTGCCAGCTCACCTTCACAGCATGGCTACACCTTC. Protein: CASSPSQHGYTF.

The chain carries TRBV7-3 and TRBJ2-3; 10 nucleotides match TRBD2. This CDR3 is built from 15 residues. After removal of 6 bases from V and 2 bases from J, the junction contained 5 bases not matched to a gene. The V gene's germline CDR1 is SGHTA and CDR2 FQGTGA. The CDR3 sequence: CASSRGTSVTDTQYF. The CDR3, as DNA: TGTGCCAGCAGTCGAGGGACTAGCGTCACAGATACGCAGTATTTT.

The V call is TRBV6-2 or TRBV6-3, the J call TRBJ2-7; 12 bases fit TRBD2. Germline CDR1 reads MNHEY; CDR2 reads SVGEGT. The length of the CDR3 is 15 residues. Trimming cost V 4 bases and J 1 base; bases outside gene matches: 2. For the CDR3, the DNA is TGTGCCAGCAGTTTCACTAGCGGGAGGTCCTACGAGCAGTACTTC. Its protein is CASSFTSGRSYEQYF.